Shown below are 4 T cell receptor beta chains from a single sample sequenced in a study of human T cells and chemical hapten exposure. One entry per CDR3 protein results from TCRdb running MiXCR on the RACE reads. In the table there are about 52,000 distinct CDR3 sequences, roughly 10% of which are singletons. Regarding time point: pre-sensitization, week 0. The sample's treatment: therapeutic diphenylcyclopropenone sensitization with weekly scalp DPC. It was from unfractionated whole blood that total RNA was extracted. The material sequenced was whole blood, taken in connection with sensitization to the hapten diphenylcyclopropenone (DPC). The receptor source for this set is a woman in her twenties or thirties with alopecia areata. Some clones in this sample may be carry-over from other donors' samples.

This chain uses TRBV7-9 with TRBJ2-1; 9 bases line up with TRBD2. This CDR3 comprises 15 residues. CDR1 SEHNR and CDR2 FQNEAQ come from the germline V gene (reference sequence). Trimming at V came to 3 bases and at J to 4 bases, leaving 4 bases not matched to a gene. This CDR3 is CASSFILAGYNEQFF. The CDR3 region has the DNA TGTGCCAGCAGCTTCATCCTAGCGGGGTACAATGAGCAGTTCTTC.

This clonotype was observed many times. This chain uses TRBV14 with TRBJ2-3; D possibly matches TRBD1 or TRBD2 (6 bases each). Germline assignment: CDR1 SGHDN and CDR2 FVKESK. CDR3 size: 14 residues. V was clipped by 4 bases and J by 7 bases, with 15 bases between them. Written as DNA, the CDR3 is TGTGCCAGCAGCCTAAACGGGGGCTTGAATACGCAGTATTTT. Translating gives CASSLNGGLNTQYF. The full variable domain, in which reference TRBV14 and TRBJ2-3 provide the parts outside the CDR3, is EAGVTQFPSHSVIEKGQTVTLRCDPISGHDNLYWYRRVMGKEIKFLLHFVKESKQDESGMPNNRFLAERTGGTYSTLKVQPAELEDSGVYFCASSLNGGLNTQYFGPGTRLTVL.

The chain is built from TRBV5-7 and TRBJ2-7; D is ambiguous. TRBV5-7 is designated an ORF whose function remains uncertain. Trimming took 2 bases from V and 0 from J, leaving 12 bases between them. The CDR3 totals 15 residues. The CDR3 DNA sequence: TGTGCCAGCAGCTTAAATTCGGTGAACTCCTACGAGCAGTACTTC. Encoded protein: CASSLNSVNSYEQYF.

This rearrangement joins TRBV21-1 to TRBJ2-7. TRBV21-1 is a pseudogene segment. This CDR3 is 13 amino acids long. CDR3 region: CASSRRSRGEQYF. CDR3 DNA: TGTGCCAGCAGCCGACGGAGTCGAGGTGAGCAGTACTTC.